These 32 T cell receptor beta chains share one sample of origin, sequenced in a study of breast tumors, draining lymph nodes, adjacent tissues. The lymph nodes were axillary draining lymph nodes from breast cancer patients. TCRdb recomputed calls from the multiplex PCR reads with MiXCR, one row per CDR3 protein. The table lists roughly 120,000 distinct CDR3 sequences, just under 20% of them singletons, with over 3% in the top ten. The sequencing sample was made of axillary lymph node tissue. These receptors all stem from a female donor with breast cancer. Some clones in this sample may be carry-over from other donors' samples.

The sample holds a few counts of this clonotype. The chain has TRBV6-5 and TRBJ1-5; D call uncertain. The CDR3 is 14 residues long. Per the germline V gene, CDR1 is MNHEY and CDR2 is SVGAGI. The V and J ends lost 2 bases and 3 bases respectively, with 8 bases between them. The CDR3 protein is CASSYTGNNQPQHF. CDR3 in DNA: TGTGCCAGCAGTTACACGGGAAACAATCAGCCCCAGCATTTT.

This clonotype was recorded a few times. The genes are TRBV12-3 or TRBV12-4 and TRBJ1-5; D is unclear. V dropped 3 bases and J dropped 0 bases, with 15 bases sitting between them. The CDR3 has 17 residues. The chain's CDR3 is CASSFQFDTDSNQPQHF. The DNA of the CDR3 is TGTGCCAGCAGTTTTCAGTTCGATACGGATAGCAATCAGCCCCAGCATTTT.

As to this clonotype: This sequence may be a read error, since a much larger clone differs from it by one base. Since no conserved phenylalanine or tryptophan closes the CDR3, a read error is the likely cause. The CDR3 DNA is TGTGCCAGCAGCCAAGAGGGGGACAGGGGGCAGTACCTC. Translated, it gives CASSQEGDRGQYL. The gene calls are TRBV3-1 and TRBJ2-7; 10 bases agree with TRBD1. Germline CDR1 reads LGHDT; CDR2 reads YNNKEL (reference sequence). V lost 0 bases and J lost 9; bases outside the gene matches: 2. This CDR3 region has 13 residues.

Concerning this clonotype: This sequence may be a read error, since a much larger clone differs from it by one base. The V call is TRBV12-3 or TRBV12-4, the J call TRBJ1-5; D is ambiguous. The V and J ends lost 6 bases and 0 bases respectively, with 12 bases between them. The CDR3 spans 15 residues. For the CDR3, the DNA is TGTGCCAGCAGAGCGACCGCTTCTAGCAATCAGCCCCAGCATTTT. Its protein product is CASRATASSNQPQHF.

The table lists this clonotype with many counts. The genes are TRBV9 and TRBJ2-5; TRBD2 is a possible D gene (5 bases). V dropped 4 bases and J dropped 2 bases, with 12 bases sitting between them. This CDR3 region has 14 residues. Germline values: CDR1 SGDLS, CDR2 YYNGEE. The CDR3 bases are TGTGCCAGCAGCCCTCCCGGGGTACAAGAGACCCAGTACTTC. It encodes CASSPPGVQETQYF.

This clonotype was found many times. This rearrangement joins TRBV6-5 to TRBJ2-1, with a possible D match to TRBD2 (6 bases). The CDR3 loop spans 14 amino acids. CDR1 and CDR2 from the germline V gene are MNHEY and SVGAGI. Trimming removed 2 bases at V and 2 bases at J, with 7 bases between. The CDR3 DNA is TGTGCCAGCAGTTACGGCGGGGCCTACAATGAGCAGTTCTTC. Translated: CASSYGGAYNEQFF.

This clonotype has a count of ten or more. The J gene is TRBJ2-3, the V gene TRBV2, with a possible D match to TRBD1 (6 bases). The germline V gene has CDR1 SNHLY and CDR2 FYNNEI. CDR3 length: 15 amino acids. V was trimmed by 2 bases and J by 0 bases, leaving 9 bases between them. The CDR3 sequence: CASSEPGHSTDTQYF. The CDR3 region has the DNA TGTGCCAGCAGTGAACCGGGACATAGCACAGATACGCAGTATTTT.

Concerning this clonotype: This may stem from a read error, because a much larger clone lies one nucleotide away. This chain connects TRBV6-6 to TRBJ2-2; D gene unclear. The CDR3 has 14 residues. The germline V gene encodes CDR1 MNHNY and CDR2 SVGAGI (reference sequence). The ends were cut back, 11 bases at V and 6 bases at J, with 19 bases in the middle. CDR3 in amino acids: CAGKASPDAGELFF. In DNA form, the CDR3 reads TGTGCCGGCAAGGCTAGTCCGGACGCCGGGGAGCTGTTTTTT.

This clonotype was counted ten times or more. The V and J genes are TRBV4-1 and TRBJ2-3; a possible D gene is TRBD2 (6 bases). The V end lost 1 base, the J end lost 2 bases, and 13 bases lay between the germline ends. Germline V gene sequence: CDR1 MGHRA, CDR2 YSYEKL. This CDR3 spans 16 amino acids. CDR3 sequence: CASSQGVAVNTDTQYF. The CDR3, as DNA: TGCGCCAGCAGCCAAGGGGTAGCGGTGAACACAGATACGCAGTATTTT.

The chain joins TRBV28 to TRBJ2-2, with a weak D call TRBD1 (5 bases). The length of the CDR3 is 13 residues. The V and J ends lost 5 bases and 3 bases respectively, with 7 bases between them. Germline V gene sequence: CDR1 MDHEN, CDR2 SYDVKM. Here the CDR3 reads CASSRQHTGELFF. The CDR3 DNA reads as TGTGCCAGCAGTAGACAGCACACCGGGGAGCTGTTTTTT.

With respect to this clonotype: This may stem from a read error, because a much larger clone lies one nucleotide away. The genes are TRBV6-2 or TRBV6-3 and TRBJ2-6; the D gene is possibly TRBD1 (5 bases). In germline, CDR1 is MNHEY, CDR2 SVGEGT. The CDR3 contains 17 residues. This CDR3 reads CACSYSSARAGANVLTF. The CDR3 nucleotides are TGTGCCTGCAGTTACTCGAGCGCCAGGGCTGGGGCCAACGTCCTGACTTTC.

At least ten counts were recorded for this clonotype. V is TRBV5-1 and J is TRBJ2-5; TRBD2 is a possible D gene (6 bases). V was clipped by 0 bases and J by 4 bases, with 22 bases between them. CDR1 and CDR2 from the germline V gene are SGHRS and YFSETQ. This CDR3 contains 18 residues. CDR3 nucleotide sequence: TGCGCCAGCAGCTTGGGGCTCAGGGTAGGCGTCGGGGGAGAGACCCAGTACTTC. Its protein product is CASSLGLRVGVGGETQYF. The full variable domain, with the rest looked up from reference TRBV5-1 and TRBJ2-5, is KAGVTQTPRYLIKTRGQQVTLSCSPISGHRSVSWYQQTPGQGLQFLFEYFSETQRNKGNFPGRFSGRQFSNSRSEMNVSTLELGDSALYLCASSLGLRVGVGGETQYFGPGTRLLVL.

This clonotype was counted at least ten times. J is TRBJ2-1 and V is TRBV9; TRBD1 is a possible D gene (6 bases). The ends were cut back, 4 bases at V and 4 bases at J, with 21 bases in the middle. CDR3 length: 17 amino acids. Germline CDR1 reads SGDLS; CDR2 reads YYNGEE. CDR3 sequence (DNA): TGTGCCAGCAGCCCTACGGGACACCAGAAAATTTACAATGAGCAGTTCTTC. It yields the protein CASSPTGHQKIYNEQFF.

Details on this clonotype: A much larger clone differs from this one at a single base, so this may be a read error. The chain employs TRBV19 and TRBJ1-2; possibly TRBD1 for D (5 bases). This CDR3 region has 15 residues. The germline gives CDR1 LNHDA, CDR2 SQIVND (reference sequence). The DNA for the CDR3 is TGTGCCAGTAGTACCGGGGACGCAGGCAGATATGGCTGCACCTTC. Translating gives CASSTGDAGRYGCTF.

The table lists this clonotype with many counts. The rearrangement joins TRBV29-1 to TRBJ1-2; D might be TRBD1 (5 bases). The V end was cut by 8 bases, the J end by 6 bases, with 16 bases between. The CDR3 is made up of 12 amino acids. Germline V lookup: CDR1 SQVTM, CDR2 ANQGSEA. CDR3 DNA sequence: TGCAGCATTTCCTCTCAGGGCGATGGCTACACCTTC. Its protein product is CSISSQGDGYTF.

This clonotype was seen repeatedly, ten times or more. The rearrangement joins TRBV7-3 to TRBJ2-1; no reliable D call. The germline V gene has CDR1 SGHTA and CDR2 FQGTGA. This CDR3 contains 13 residues. Trimming removed 0 bases at V and 8 bases at J, with 8 bases between. CDR3 coding DNA: TGTGCCAGCAGCTTAACACTGGCGGATGAGCAGTTCTTC. The encoded protein is CASSLTLADEQFF.

To note about this clonotype: A read error is possible here, since a much larger clone lies one base away. The rearrangement joins TRBV6-1 to TRBJ1-6, with D unresolved. The CDR3 totals 16 residues. Germline V lookup: CDR1 MNHNS, CDR2 SASEGT. DNA of the CDR3: TGTGCCAGCAGTGAAGGGGTTCTTCCGGGATATTCACCCGTCCACTTT. This encodes CASSEGVLPGYSPVHF.

In its sample, this clonotype was seen many times. This chain joins TRBV9 and TRBJ2-3; 9 bases fit TRBD1. Germline CDR1 SGDLS, CDR2 YYNGEE. This CDR3 contains 17 residues. The V and J ends lost 3 bases and 0 bases, in that order; junction bases with no gene match: 8. CDR3 DNA sequence: TGTGCCAGCAGCGGACAATACAGGGGGCCTAGCACAGATACGCAGTATTTT. Its translation is CASSGQYRGPSTDTQYF. The variable domain in full, with the rest retrieved from reference TRBV9 and TRBJ2-3, is DSGVTQTPKHLITATGQRVTLRCSPRSGDLSVYWYQQSLDQGLQFLIQYYNGEERAKGNILERFSAQQFPDLHSELNLSSLELGDSALYFCASSGQYRGPSTDTQYFGPGTRLTVL.

There are a few counts of this clonotype. A much larger clone lies a single base off, so this may be a read error. The chain's CDR3 is CAITGGDDERYF. The CDR3 DNA reads TGTGCCATCACTGGGGGTGACGACGAGCGGTACTTC. V and J are TRBV10-3 and TRBJ2-7; D possibly matches TRBD1 or TRBD2 (5 bases each). In germline, CDR1 is ENHRY, CDR2 SYGVKD. CDR3 length: 12 residues.

Points on this clonotype: A much more abundant neighbour one base away suggests this may be a read error. The gene calls are TRBV20-1 and TRBJ2-1; 10 bases fit TRBD1. CDR1 DFQATT and CDR2 SNEGSKA come from the germline V gene (reference sequence). V was pared by 8 bases and J by 12 bases, with 13 bases of the junction left unmatched. The CDR3 is 13 amino acids. For the CDR3, the DNA is TGCAGTCGAGCCGGGACAGGGGTACGGGGGCAGTTCTTC. This encodes CSRAGTGVRGQFF.

On this clonotype itself: It may be a read error: a sequence one base away is much more abundant. CDR3 DNA sequence: TGCGCCAGCAGCGCCGGGACTCTCGAAGAGACCCAGTACTTC. As protein: CASSAGTLEETQYF. The gene calls are TRBV5-1 and TRBJ2-5; a possible D gene is TRBD2 (6 bases). V dropped 4 bases and J dropped 3 bases, with 13 bases sitting between them. The germline V gene encodes CDR1 SGHRS and CDR2 YFSETQ. The CDR3 extends over 14 amino acids.

This clonotype was recorded at least ten times. This rearrangement joins TRBV7-9 to TRBJ1-3, with a weak D call TRBD1 (5 bases). CDR3 length: 15 amino acids. Germline assignment: CDR1 SEHNR and CDR2 FQNEAQ (reference sequence). V was pared by 1 base and J by 3 bases, with 10 bases between. Written as DNA, the CDR3 is TGTGCCAGCAGCTTAGGGCAGGGTGGTGGAAACACCATATATTTT. It translates to CASSLGQGGGNTIYF.

This clonotype was counted ten times or more. The chain couples TRBV10-1 to TRBJ2-3, with D maybe TRBD2 (6 bases). The length of the CDR3 is 13 residues. Germline V gives CDR1 WNHNN, CDR2 SYGVQD (reference sequence). V was pared by 6 bases and J by 6 bases, with 13 bases between. This chain's CDR3 is CASRSGTRDTQYF. The CDR3 bases are TGCGCCAGCAGGTCAGGGACTCGTGATACGCAGTATTTT.

This clonotype showed up many times. The rearrangement uses TRBV20-1 and TRBJ2-3; tentatively, D is TRBD1 or TRBD2 (6 bases each). The CDR3 extends over 16 amino acids. The ends were cut back, 5 bases at V and 3 bases at J, with 21 bases in the middle. Looked up from germline, CDR1 is DFQATT and CDR2 is SNEGSKA (reference sequence). CDR3 protein: CSAPIRGLVLTDTQYF. Written as DNA, the CDR3 is TGCAGTGCTCCAATTCGGGGGCTGGTTCTTACAGATACGCAGTATTTT.

In this sample, this clonotype turned up a few times. V is TRBV18 and J is TRBJ2-2; D not resolved. The CDR3 length is 14 residues. Trimming removed 3 bases at V and 3 bases at J, with 8 bases between. Germline V gene data show CDR1 as KGHSH and CDR2 as LQKENI. The CDR3 loop is CASSPRLDTGELFF. Written as DNA, the CDR3 is TGTGCCAGCTCACCCCGACTCGACACCGGGGAGCTGTTTTTT.

In this sample, this clonotype turned up a few times. CDR3 bases: TGTGCCAGCATCCCCGCTGGAGGGACTGAAGCTTTCTTT. Residues: CASIPAGGTEAFF. The chain carries TRBV12-3 or TRBV12-4 and TRBJ1-1; D not certain. V lost 7 bases, J lost 5 bases, and 14 bases lay in between. The CDR3 sequence is 13 residues long.

With regard to this clonotype: A much larger clone differs by one base, so this may be a read error. The genes are TRBV6-6 and TRBJ1-2; TRBD1 agrees at 7 bases. Germline CDR1 is MNHNY and CDR2 is SVGAGI (reference sequence). The CDR3 is made up of 13 amino acids. V was pared by 6 bases and J by 6 bases, with 7 bases of the junction left unmatched. The CDR3 DNA reads as TGTGCCAGCAGAACCGGGACAGACCATGGCTACACCTTC. Protein: CASRTGTDHGYTF.

There are many counts of this clonotype. The rearrangement links TRBV19 to TRBJ1-6; a weak D match, TRBD1 (6 bases). This CDR3 contains 14 residues. Between the trimmed V and J ends, which lost 5 bases and 7 bases, there was a span of 12 bases. Germline V gives CDR1 LNHDA, CDR2 SQIVND (reference sequence). DNA of the CDR3: TGTGCCAGTAGTGAAGGCGACAGGAATTCACCCCTCCACTTT. Its protein product is CASSEGDRNSPLHF.

Comment on this clonotype: This may be a read error: a much more frequent sequence differs by one nucleotide. The V and J genes are TRBV7-9 and TRBJ1-2; possibly TRBD1 for D (5 bases). V was cut by 5 bases and J by 4 bases, with 17 bases left in between. Germline V CDR1 and CDR2: SEHNR, FQNEAQ (reference sequence). The CDR3 is 15 residues long. CDR3 amino acids: CASSPGFKEAYGYTF. In DNA form, the CDR3 reads TGTGCCAGCAGCCCAGGGTTTAAGGAGGCCTATGGCTACACCTTC. Supplemented by reference TRBV7-9 and TRBJ1-2, the full variable domain reads DTGVSQNPRHKITKRGQNVTFRCDPISEHNRLYWYRQTLGQGPEFLTYFQNEAQLEKSRLLSDRFSAERPKGSFSTLEIQRTEQGDSAMYLCASSPGFKEAYGYTFGSGTRLTVV.

In its sample, this clonotype was seen many times. The chain employs TRBV19 and TRBJ2-1, with 10 positions matching TRBD2. Trimming at V came to 4 bases and at J to 5 bases, leaving 5 bases not matched to a gene. Germline V lookup: CDR1 LNHDA, CDR2 SQIVND (reference sequence). The CDR3 length is 15 residues. In DNA, the CDR3 is TGTGCCAGTAGTACCTCAAGCGGGAGGGACAATGAGCAGTTCTTC. It yields the protein CASSTSSGRDNEQFF.

This clonotype came up many times. In nucleotides, the CDR3 is TGCGCCAGCAGCTTGGTGCTAGCTCGCCAAGAGACCCAGTACTTC. Its translation: CASSLVLARQETQYF. The chain is built from TRBV5-1 and TRBJ2-5, with D possibly matching TRBD2 (5 bases). The CDR3 spans 15 residues. The germline CDR1 and CDR2 sequences are SGHRS and YFSETQ. V gave up 0 bases and J gave up 1 base, with 10 bases separating them.

Remarks on this clonotype: The junction differs from germline at one of its ends, possibly a read error. J is TRBJ2-7 and V is TRBV28, with D possibly being TRBD2 (5 bases). CDR1 and CDR2 from the germline V gene are MDHEN and SYDVKM. The CDR3 covers 12 residues. The CDR3 coding sequence is TGTGCCAGCAGCCTACTAGGGTACGGGCAGTACTTC. It yields the protein CASSLLGYGQYF.